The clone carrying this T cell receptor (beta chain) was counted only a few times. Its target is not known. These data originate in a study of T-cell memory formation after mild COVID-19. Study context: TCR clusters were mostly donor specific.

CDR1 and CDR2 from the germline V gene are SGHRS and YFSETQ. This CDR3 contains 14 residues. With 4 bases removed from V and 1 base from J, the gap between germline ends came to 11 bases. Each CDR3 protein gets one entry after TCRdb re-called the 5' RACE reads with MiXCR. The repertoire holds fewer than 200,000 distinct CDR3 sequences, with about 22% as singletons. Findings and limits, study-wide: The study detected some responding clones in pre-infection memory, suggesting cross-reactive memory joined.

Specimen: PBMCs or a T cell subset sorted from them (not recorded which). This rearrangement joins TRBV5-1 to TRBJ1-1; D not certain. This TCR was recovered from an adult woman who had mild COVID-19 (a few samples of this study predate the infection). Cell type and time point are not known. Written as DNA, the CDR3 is TGCGCCAGCAGCGAGATTACTTCGAACACTGAAGCTTTCTTT. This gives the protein CASSEITSNTEAFF.